This T cell receptor beta chain was sequenced during a study of blood T cell repertoires in COVID-19. This CDR3 has 15 residues. Germline lookup yields CDR1 SGHTA and CDR2 FQGNSA. V lost 5 bases to trimming and J lost 10 bases; unmatched junction nucleotides: 9. TCRdb's copy holds only in-frame clones and misses some; the assay was immunoSEQ multiplex PCR. The table shows 150,000 to 200,000 clones, with more than 65% occurring only once. The receptor was derived from a man aged 70 or older with active or convalescent COVID-19. J is TRBJ1-6 and V is TRBV7-2; 9 bases are shared with TRBD1. Sequenced material: peripheral blood. This CDR3 is CASSPQGQGGSPLHF. DNA for the CDR3: TGTGCCAGCAGCCCCCAGGGACAGGGAGGGTCACCCCTCCACTTT.